The rows below give T cell receptor beta chains drawn from one sample of a study of blood T cell repertoires in COVID-19. Generated by immunoSEQ multiplex PCR, the TCRdb table keeps only in-frame clones and is missing some. The table records about 160,000 clones, about 88% of them present only once. The sequencing sample was made of peripheral blood. These receptors were collected from a woman between 45 and 60 years old with COVID-19, enrolled during active disease. Each CDR3 is given without its conserved first and last residue. Only some rows state a clone size, as once, few, many or a class for expanded clones.

CDR3: ASSYSRTGRDQPQH; J: TRBJ1-5; V: TRBV6-5; size: -
CDR3: ASSLFSGTENTGELF; J: TRBJ2-2; V: TRBV7-9; size: few
CDR3: ASSSTGRETQY; J: TRBJ2-5; V: TRBV19; size: -
CDR3: ASSSTGTGYGYT; J: TRBJ1-2; V: TRBV7-2; size: -
CDR3: ASSPQVGELF; J: TRBJ2-2; V: TRBV12-3/TRBV12-4; size: -
CDR3: ASSLASSSSGNTIY; J: TRBJ1-3; V: TRBV5-4; size: -
CDR3: ASSRHSTGSSSPLH; J: TRBJ1-6; V: TRBV6-6; size: few
CDR3: ASRQGTDSYEQY; J: TRBJ2-7; V: TRBV2; size: -
CDR3: ASSEYGDRANYGYT; J: TRBJ1-2; V: TRBV25-1; size: -
CDR3: ASSLGSGDGGEQY; J: TRBJ2-7; V: TRBV7-9; size: few
CDR3: ASSGGQGLLTGELF; J: TRBJ2-2; V: TRBV25-1; size: -
CDR3: ASSELQGTGNTIY; J: TRBJ1-3; V: TRBV2; size: -
CDR3: ASSQVGGGLATNEKLF; J: TRBJ1-4; V: TRBV14; size: -
CDR3: ASSWGDAGTEAF; J: TRBJ1-1; V: TRBV5-1; size: -
CDR3: ASSPGQGSTEAF; J: TRBJ1-1; V: TRBV11-2; size: -
CDR3: ATTPGGLERSTIY; J: TRBJ1-3; V: TRBV6-5; size: -
CDR3: ASSQTGTGASSPLH; J: TRBJ1-6; V: TRBV4-1; size: -
CDR3: ASSHRHEFNQPQH; J: TRBJ1-5; V: TRBV27; size: -
CDR3: ASSFGGGQDTEAF; J: TRBJ1-1; V: TRBV5-1; size: -
CDR3: ASSFTGKAF; J: TRBJ1-1; V: TRBV7-9; size: -
CDR3: ASSLAPSGETQY; J: TRBJ2-5; V: TRBV5-1; size: -
CDR3: ASSPRTSGPYEQY; J: TRBJ2-7; V: TRBV2; size: -
CDR3: ASTQPQGANEKLF; J: TRBJ1-4; V: TRBV6-5; size: -
CDR3: ASSGGLAGGPPH; J: TRBJ2-7; V: TRBV27; size: -
CDR3: AISESTSVSEQF; J: TRBJ2-1; V: TRBV10-3; size: -